This T cell receptor (beta chain) came from a study of immune evolution from preneoplasia to lung adenocarcinoma. TCRdb's copy holds only in-frame clones and misses some; the assay was immunoSEQ multiplex PCR. The sample yields over 30,000 clones, 60% to 75% seen once. The V and J ends lost 6 bases and 5 bases, in that order; junction bases with no gene match: 7. This CDR3 has 14 amino acids. The germline V gene has CDR1 KGHSH and CDR2 LQKENI. Input material: FFPE invasive lung adenocarcinoma tissue. The chain employs TRBV18 and TRBJ1-5, with TRBD1 matching 7 bases. This clonotype was sampled from a person between 55 and 69 years old with lung adenocarcinoma. This CDR3 reads CASSSPGQYQPQHF. CDR3 DNA sequence: TGTGCCAGCTCGTCCCCGGGACAGTATCAGCCCCAGCATTTT.